Presented here are 25 T cell receptor beta chains from one specimen sequenced in a study of T cells in Graves' hyperthyroidism and ophthalmopathy. Amplification yielded TCR beta CDR3 regions, with RNA transcripts as the source. First-round RT-PCR with HTBI primers amplified the TCR CDR3 region. MiXCR was run by TCRdb on the multiplex PCR reads, yielding one entry per CDR3 protein. The data show approximately 370,000 distinct CDR3 sequences, 15% to 20% seen once. Material: blood. The source of these receptors is a woman under 40 with Graves' hyperthyroidism that later progressed to Graves' ophthalmopathy.

This clonotype was recorded once. A much larger clone is a single base away; this may be a read error. The V call is TRBV5-5, the J call TRBJ2-3, with unresolved D. Germline V gene lookup returns CDR1 SGHKS and CDR2 YYEKEE (reference sequence). The CDR3 consists of 14 residues. The V end was cut by 2 bases, the J end by 0 bases, with 7 bases between. The CDR3: CASSFAPSTDTQYF. In nucleotides, the CDR3 is TGTGCCAGCAGCTTCGCGCCCAGCACAGATACGCAGTATTTT. The full variable domain, rest sourced from reference TRBV5-5 and TRBJ2-3, is DAGVTQSPTHLIKTRGQQVTLRCSPISGHKSVSWYQQVLGQGPQFIFQYYEKEERGRGNFPDRFSARQFPNYSSELNVNALLLGDSALYLCASSFAPSTDTQYFGPGTRLTVL.

This clonotype was counted ten times or more. The CDR3: CSARVAQPTEEQYF. In DNA, the CDR3 is TGCAGTGCTAGGGTAGCCCAACCTACCGAAGAGCAGTACTTC. This chain uses TRBV20-1 with TRBJ2-7; D unresolved. This CDR3 has 14 amino acids. Per the germline V gene, CDR1 is DFQATT and CDR2 is SNEGSKA (reference sequence). The V end lost 3 bases, the J end lost 7 bases, and 19 bases lay between the germline ends.

This rearrangement joins TRBV6-5 to TRBJ1-3, with a tentative D call TRBD1 (6 bases). This CDR3 is 13 amino acids long. CDR1 is MNHEY, CDR2 SVGAGI, per germline. V lost 1 base and J 8 bases, leaving 9 bases between the germline ends. The CDR3 protein is CASSYLGGDTIYF. The CDR3 DNA is TGTGCCAGCAGTTACTTGGGGGGCGACACCATATATTTT.

This chain joins TRBV5-1 and TRBJ2-5; 8 positions match TRBD2. Germline V gene sequence: CDR1 SGHRS, CDR2 YFSETQ. CDR3 length equals 15 residues. V shed 2 bases, J shed 5 bases, and the junction held 8 bases outside the gene matches. The CDR3 reads CASSLPAGARETQYF. The CDR3 DNA follows: TGCGCCAGCAGCTTACCAGCGGGGGCCCGGGAGACCCAGTACTTC.

This clonotype was recorded at least ten times. The chain recombines TRBV2 with TRBJ2-1, with D possibly matching TRBD2 (5 bases). Germline CDR1 is SNHLY and CDR2 is FYNNEI. V dropped 2 bases and J dropped 9 bases, with 8 bases sitting between them. The CDR3 consists of 12 residues. The CDR3 sequence is CASSEFRGEQFF. CDR3 bases: TGTGCCAGCAGTGAATTTCGGGGTGAGCAGTTCTTC.

The V gene is TRBV2, the J gene TRBJ1-4, with D unresolved. Germline values: CDR1 SNHLY, CDR2 FYNNEI. V was trimmed by 6 bases and J by 7 bases, leaving 15 bases between them. The CDR3 is 14 residues long. CDR3 residues: CASSPQRAFEKLFF. The DNA for the CDR3 is TGTGCCAGCAGCCCCCAAAGGGCATTTGAAAAACTGTTTTTT.

This clonotype was seen at least ten times. This rearrangement joins TRBV3-1 to TRBJ2-5, with 7 bases aligning to TRBD1. CDR1 is LGHDT, CDR2 YNNKEL, per germline (reference sequence). With V trimmed by 4 bases and J by 3 bases, 5 bases remained unmatched. The CDR3 spans 14 residues. For the CDR3, the DNA is TGTGCCAGCAGCCGGACAGGTGGGGAAGAGACCCAGTACTTC. Translated: CASSRTGGEETQYF.

J is TRBJ1-4 and V is TRBV7-8; D possibly corresponds to TRBD1 (6 bases). Trimming cost V 1 base and J 8 bases, with 14 bases left between them. This CDR3 is built from 15 residues. Germline CDR1 and CDR2: SGHVS and FQNEAQ. The CDR3 loop reads CASSLVGGRDEKLFF. CDR3 sequence (DNA): TGTGCCAGCAGCTTAGTAGGGGGGCGAGACGAAAAACTGTTTTTT.

This clonotype was seen a few times. This rearrangement joins TRBV7-8 to TRBJ2-7; 9 nucleotides agree with TRBD2. After removal of 3 bases from V and 5 bases from J, the junction contained 8 bases not matched to a gene. The length of the CDR3 is 15 residues. Germline V gives CDR1 SGHVS, CDR2 FQNEAQ. The CDR3 is CASSLGREGPDEQYF. The DNA of the CDR3 is TGTGCCAGCAGCTTGGGGCGGGAGGGCCCGGACGAGCAGTACTTC.

This clonotype was seen ten or more times. The chain couples TRBV10-2 to TRBJ2-2, with D maybe TRBD1 (6 bases). Germline assignment: CDR1 WSHSY and CDR2 SAAADI. Between the trimmed V and J ends, which lost 5 bases and 6 bases, there was a span of 13 bases. The CDR3 runs 14 residues. CDR3 protein: CASSSYRAAGELFF. CDR3 DNA sequence: TGCGCCAGCAGTTCTTACAGGGCGGCCGGGGAGCTGTTTTTT.

This clonotype was found a few times. This rearrangement joins TRBV7-8 to TRBJ2-3; D gene uncertain. The germline V gene encodes CDR1 SGHVS and CDR2 FQNEAQ. This CDR3 has 15 residues. Trimming left V 5 bases short and J 2 bases short, with 14 bases between. The CDR3 reads CASSHRVKLTDTQYF. DNA for the CDR3: TGTGCCAGCAGCCACCGGGTCAAACTCACAGATACGCAGTATTTT.

This clonotype occurred many times. The chain couples TRBV12-3 or TRBV12-4 to TRBJ1-1; D is uncertain. CDR3 length equals 13 residues. The V end lost 5 bases, the J end lost 5 bases, and 12 bases lay between the germline ends. The CDR3 coding sequence is TGTGCCAGCAGTCCCCGGGGTCGAACTGAAGCTTTCTTT. This encodes CASSPRGRTEAFF.

The gene calls are TRBV4-1 and TRBJ1-4; maybe TRBD1 (6 bases). The CDR3 sequence is 15 residues long. The V end was cut by 4 bases, the J end by 6 bases, with 15 bases between. The germline V gene has CDR1 MGHRA and CDR2 YSYEKL. The CDR3 DNA sequence: TGCGCCAGCAGCCTAACCAGGGGAGAGGATGAAAAACTGTTTTTT. Residues: CASSLTRGEDEKLFF.

This clonotype is a singleton in its sample. The V gene is TRBV30, the J gene TRBJ2-2, with TRBD2 matching over 11 bases. V gave up 0 bases and J gave up 7 bases; unmatched junction bases: 4. This CDR3 comprises 15 residues. From germline, CDR1 is GTSNPN and CDR2 SVGIG (reference sequence). The DNA for the CDR3 is TGTGCCTGGAGTGTGCTACTAGCGGGAGACGGGGAGCTGTTTTTT. Protein: CAWSVLLAGDGELFF.

This clonotype was seen at least ten times. The J gene is TRBJ1-5, the V gene TRBV7-9; no firm D call. There are 12 residues in the CDR3. Trimming took 6 bases from V and 5 from J, leaving 8 bases between them. In germline, CDR1 is SEHNR, CDR2 FQNEAQ (reference sequence). CDR3 DNA sequence: TGTGCCAGCAGTTTGGAATATCAGCCCCAGCATTTT. Translated: CASSLEYQPQHF.

This clonotype was picked up many times. The chain combines TRBV28 with TRBJ1-2; D is uncertain. V was pared by 7 bases and J by 5 bases, with 14 bases between. Germline lookup yields CDR1 MDHEN and CDR2 SYDVKM. The CDR3 runs 13 residues. DNA of the CDR3: TGTGCCAGCACCTCTGGGAGCCCGTATGGCTACACCTTC. It translates to CASTSGSPYGYTF.

This clonotype was seen once. The chain's CDR3 is CASSYPSPPRYTF. The CDR3 bases are TGTGCCAGCAGTTACCCAAGCCCCCCTCGCTACACCTTC. V usage is TRBV6-9 and J usage is TRBJ1-2; D gene unclear. The CDR3 spans 13 residues. The V gene's germline CDR1 is MNHGY and CDR2 SVAAGI. V lost 3 bases to trimming and J lost 9 bases, with 14 bases between them.

This clonotype came up a few times. The chain couples TRBV19 to TRBJ2-7; D may be TRBD1 (6 bases). CDR1 is LNHDA and CDR2 is SQIVND in the germline V gene (reference sequence). The CDR3 is made up of 15 amino acids. V lost 6 bases and J lost 4, with 19 bases in between. CDR3 amino acids: CASSTGGGTGYEQYF. For the CDR3, the DNA is TGTGCCAGTAGCACCGGAGGCGGAACAGGGTACGAGCAGTACTTC.

This clonotype was detected many times. The V call is TRBV7-9, the J call TRBJ2-3; perhaps TRBD1 as D (5 bases). The CDR3 consists of 13 residues. Trimming pared 1 base from V and 5 bases from J, leaving 7 bases between. Per germline, CDR1 SEHNR and CDR2 FQNEAQ (reference sequence). This CDR3 reads CASSLDQGDTQYF. The CDR3 coding sequence is TGTGCCAGCAGCTTAGATCAGGGAGATACGCAGTATTTT.

The chain recombines TRBV5-1 with TRBJ2-2; D gene unclear. Germline V gene lookup returns CDR1 SGHRS and CDR2 YFSETQ. V lost 5 bases and J 4 bases, leaving 3 bases between the germline ends. The CDR3 has 11 amino acids. The CDR3 nucleotides are TGCGCCAGCAGGGTCACCGGGGAGCTGTTTTTT. Its translation: CASRVTGELFF.

This clonotype occurred many times. The chain has TRBV2 and TRBJ1-5; D gene unclear. Germline lookup yields CDR1 SNHLY and CDR2 FYNNEI. The CDR3 is made up of 12 amino acids. Trimming shortened V by 4 bases and J by 7 bases, and 8 bases separated the two germline ends. CDR3 nucleotides: TGTGCCAGCAGTGTTGAAGGACAGCCCCAGCATTTT. The encoded protein is CASSVEGQPQHF.

The count of this clonotype is one. The J gene is TRBJ2-1, the V gene TRBV9, with D tentatively TRBD2 (6 bases). Trimming pared 3 bases from V and 6 bases from J, leaving 16 bases between. The CDR3 is 15 amino acids. Germline V gene lookup returns CDR1 SGDLS and CDR2 YYNGEE. Here the CDR3 reads CASSARGTYGNEQFF. Here the CDR3 DNA reads TGTGCCAGCAGCGCACGAGGGACTTACGGCAATGAGCAGTTCTTC.

The J gene is TRBJ2-1, the V gene TRBV2; 7 positions match TRBD2. Germline-derived CDR1 and CDR2 are SNHLY and FYNNEI. The CDR3 is 15 residues long. Germline trimming cut 5 bases from V and 7 bases from J; bases unmatched to any gene: 11. The CDR3, as DNA: TGTGCCAGCAGTCGGCACCCGGGAGGTCTGAATGAGCAGTTCTTC. Its protein is CASSRHPGGLNEQFF. Together with reference TRBV2 and TRBJ2-1, the CDR3 gives the full variable domain: EPEVTQTPSHQVTQMGQEVILRCVPISNHLYFYWYRQILGQKVEFLVSFYNNEISEKSEIFDDQFSVERPDGSNFTLKIRSTKLEDSAMYFCASSRHPGGLNEQFFGPGTRLTVL.

CDR3 in DNA: TGTGCCACCAGTGACCCGGGACAGAACTATGGCTACACCTTC. Translation gives CATSDPGQNYGYTF. The V call is TRBV24-1, the J call TRBJ1-2, with 7 nucleotides matching TRBD1. V was clipped by 4 bases and J by 2 bases; unmatched bases: 3. CDR3 length: 14 residues. Germline values: CDR1 KGHDR, CDR2 SFDVKD.

The J gene is TRBJ2-7, the V gene TRBV29-1; 10 bases are shared with TRBD1. The CDR3 loop spans 13 amino acids. CDR1 SQVTM and CDR2 ANQGSEA come from the germline V gene. V gave up 3 bases and J gave up 6 bases; unmatched junction bases: 5. CDR3 sequence: CSVDGTGVGEQYF. Written as DNA, the CDR3 is TGCAGCGTTGATGGGACAGGGGTCGGCGAGCAGTACTTC.